The clone carrying this TCR beta chain was seen more than once but under ten times. Its antigen is currently unknown. The data were taken from a study of cytomegalovirus exposure and HLA in healthy donors. Study-wide results and limits: According to reports, the classifier identified cytomegalovirus status with high specificity and sensitivity.

PCR was performed using 60 Vbeta and 13 Jbeta primers. Libraries were prepared by immunoSEQ multiplex PCR; TCRdb keeps only in-frame clonotypes and omits some of them. The sample lists approximately 150,000 clones, roughly 85% occurring once. This clonotype was obtained from a woman between 45 and 60 years old in good health and CMV-seronegative. Source material: PBMCs.

CDR3 nucleotides: TGTGCCAGCAAACAGGGGAGTTTCGACAATGAGCAGTTCTTC. This codes for CASKQGSFDNEQFF. This chain links TRBV7-9 with TRBJ2-1, with 7 nucleotides matching TRBD1. The CDR3 length is 14 residues. Per germline, CDR1 SEHNR and CDR2 FQNEAQ (reference sequence). Trimming took 7 bases from V and 5 from J; bases not matched to a gene: 8.